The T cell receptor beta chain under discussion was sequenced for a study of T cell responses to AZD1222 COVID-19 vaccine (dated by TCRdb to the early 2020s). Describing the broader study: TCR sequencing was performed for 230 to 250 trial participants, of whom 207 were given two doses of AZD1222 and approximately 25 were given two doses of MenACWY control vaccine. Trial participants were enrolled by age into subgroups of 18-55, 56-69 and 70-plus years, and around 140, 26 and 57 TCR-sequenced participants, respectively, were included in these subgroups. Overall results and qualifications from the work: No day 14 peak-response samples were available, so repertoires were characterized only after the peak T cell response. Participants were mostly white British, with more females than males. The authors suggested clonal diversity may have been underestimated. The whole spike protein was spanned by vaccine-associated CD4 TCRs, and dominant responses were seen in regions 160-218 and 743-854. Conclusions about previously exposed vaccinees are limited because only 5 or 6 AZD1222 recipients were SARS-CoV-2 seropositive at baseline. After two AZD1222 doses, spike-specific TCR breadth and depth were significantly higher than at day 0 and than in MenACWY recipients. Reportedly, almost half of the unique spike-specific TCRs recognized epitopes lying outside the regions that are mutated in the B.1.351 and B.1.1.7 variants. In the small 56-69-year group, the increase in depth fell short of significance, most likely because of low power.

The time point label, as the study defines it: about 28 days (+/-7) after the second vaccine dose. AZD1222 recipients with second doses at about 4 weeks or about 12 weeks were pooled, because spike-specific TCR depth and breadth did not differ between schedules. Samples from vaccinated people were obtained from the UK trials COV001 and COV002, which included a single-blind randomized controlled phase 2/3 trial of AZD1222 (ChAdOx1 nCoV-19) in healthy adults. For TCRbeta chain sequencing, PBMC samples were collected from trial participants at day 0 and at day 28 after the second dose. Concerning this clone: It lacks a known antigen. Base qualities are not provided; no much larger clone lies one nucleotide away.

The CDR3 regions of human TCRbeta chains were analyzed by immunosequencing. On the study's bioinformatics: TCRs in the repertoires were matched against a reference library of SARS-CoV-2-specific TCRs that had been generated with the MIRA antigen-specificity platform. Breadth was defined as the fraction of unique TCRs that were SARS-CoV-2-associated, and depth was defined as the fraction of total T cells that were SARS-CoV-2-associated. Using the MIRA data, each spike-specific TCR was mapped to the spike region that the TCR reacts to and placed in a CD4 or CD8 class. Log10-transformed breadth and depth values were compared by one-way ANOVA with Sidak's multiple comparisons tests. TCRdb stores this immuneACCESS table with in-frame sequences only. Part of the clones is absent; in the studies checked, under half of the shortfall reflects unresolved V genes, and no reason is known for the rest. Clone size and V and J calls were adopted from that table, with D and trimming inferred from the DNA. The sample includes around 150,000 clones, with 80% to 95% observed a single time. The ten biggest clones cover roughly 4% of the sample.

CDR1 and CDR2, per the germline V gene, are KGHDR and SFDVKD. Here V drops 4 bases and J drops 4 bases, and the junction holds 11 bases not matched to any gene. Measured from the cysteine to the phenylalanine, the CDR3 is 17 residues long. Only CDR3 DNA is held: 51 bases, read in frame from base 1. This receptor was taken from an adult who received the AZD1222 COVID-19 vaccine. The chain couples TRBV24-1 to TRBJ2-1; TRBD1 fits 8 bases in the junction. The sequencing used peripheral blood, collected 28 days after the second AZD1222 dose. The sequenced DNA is TGTGCCACCAGTGACTCACCCGGGACAGGCAGATACAATGAGCAGTTCTTC. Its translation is CATSDSPGTGRYNEQFF.